This TCR beta chain is drawn from a study of cytomegalovirus exposure and HLA in healthy donors. The CDR3 loop spans 15 amino acids. The V segment lost 6 bases and the J segment 6 bases; nucleotides outside the gene matches: 10. Germline values: CDR1 MNHEY, CDR2 SVGAGI. Nominally healthy donors were sampled, though unrecorded immune exposures were likely. General study results and limits: TCR beta chain V- and J-gene trimming was linked, in a later analysis, to a missense variant in DCLRE1C. Earlier analysis found most TCR beta V segments productive about 87% or about 30% of the time.

The PCR made use of 60 Vbeta and 13 Jbeta primers. Sequenced by immunoSEQ multiplex PCR; TCRdb stores in-frame clones only, minus some. Among some 97,000 clones listed, 65% to 75% were seen once. As regards this clone: Its antigen is undetermined.

The source is a woman in her late teens or twenties in good health and CMV-seropositive. The sample taken for sequencing was PBMCs. J is TRBJ2-7 and V is TRBV6-5; 11 bases match TRBD1. The CDR3 DNA reads TGTGCCAGCAGAGCCGCAGGACAGGGGGCCTTCGAGCAGTACTTC. Its translation: CASRAAGQGAFEQYF.